The T cell receptor (beta chain) described here comes from a study of cytomegalovirus exposure and HLA in healthy donors. About the study: T cells numbering about 179 million yielded some 120 million unique TCR beta sequences in an earlier analysis.

Study results and limitations: TCR association rates varied by HLA locus in a later analysis, with DRB1 highest and HLA-C lowest. In a later analysis, HLA-associated TCR beta chains were more clonally expanded than equally common others. The study put under 200 TCR beta chains on its list as cytomegalovirus-associated.

Amplification used 60 Vbeta primers and 13 Jbeta primers. Sequenced by immunoSEQ multiplex PCR; TCRdb stores in-frame clones only, minus some. The sample contains 150,000 to 200,000 clones, 76% of which appear only once. The V gene's germline CDR1 is SGHNT and CDR2 YENEEA. This CDR3 comprises 14 residues. The V end was cut by 4 bases, the J end by 6 bases, with 10 bases between. A note on this clone: What it recognizes is unknown.

The chain uses TRBV11-3 and TRBJ1-6; possible D gene TRBD1, 6 bases. The specimen sequenced was PBMCs. The sequence was obtained from a woman aged 30 to 39 in good health and CMV-seropositive. The CDR3 nucleotides read TGTGCCAGCAGCTCCCACAGGGTTAATTCACCCCTCCACTTT. Translated, it gives CASSSHRVNSPLHF.